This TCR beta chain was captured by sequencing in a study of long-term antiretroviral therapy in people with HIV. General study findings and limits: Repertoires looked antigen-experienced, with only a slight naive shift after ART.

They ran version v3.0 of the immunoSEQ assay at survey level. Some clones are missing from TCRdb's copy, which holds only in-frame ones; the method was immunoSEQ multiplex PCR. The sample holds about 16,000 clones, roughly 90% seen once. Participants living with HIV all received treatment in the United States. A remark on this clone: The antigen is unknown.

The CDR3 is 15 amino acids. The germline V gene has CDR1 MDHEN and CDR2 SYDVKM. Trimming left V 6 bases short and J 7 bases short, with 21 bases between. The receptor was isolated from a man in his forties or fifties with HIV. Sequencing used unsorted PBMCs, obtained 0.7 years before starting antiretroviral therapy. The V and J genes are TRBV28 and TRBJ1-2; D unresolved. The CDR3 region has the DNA TGTGCCAGCAGCTCACCGGGAGGGATGAGAGGTGGCTACACCTTC. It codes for CASSSPGGMRGGYTF.